A selection of T cell receptor beta chains follows, all from one sample in a study of T cells in Graves' hyperthyroidism and ophthalmopathy. In TCRdb, the multiplex PCR reads were re-called with MiXCR into one record per CDR3 protein. Among nearly 600,000 distinct CDR3 sequences listed, 11% to 15% were seen once. Sequenced: blood. The receptors come from a woman aged 18-29 years with Graves' ophthalmopathy. CDR3s include the opening cysteine and the closing phenylalanine or tryptophan. D genes are given only for firm matches. Part of the rows lack a size; the others show once, few, many or a class for expanded clones.

CDR3aa: CASSPPETLAGAKETQYF
CDR3nt: TGTGCCAGCTCACCACCCGAAACTCTGGCAGGGGCGAAAGAGACCCAGTACTTC
abundance: few
v_gene: TRBV18
d_gene: .
j_gene: TRBJ2-5

CDR3aa: CSVERTGTNTGELFF
CDR3nt: TGCAGCGTTGAGAGGACAGGGACCAACACCGGGGAGCTGTTTTTT
abundance: few
v_gene: TRBV29-1
d_gene: TRBD1
j_gene: TRBJ2-2

CDR3aa: CASSYPGSLFVETQYF
CDR3nt: TGTGCCAGCAGTTACCCTGGGAGTTTGTTTGTGGAGACCCAGTACTTC
abundance: many
v_gene: TRBV6-2/TRBV6-3
d_gene: .
j_gene: TRBJ2-5

CDR3aa: CASSFRGPRGRNSYEQYF
CDR3nt: TGTGCCAGCAGCTTTAGGGGACCCCGAGGGAGGAACTCCTACGAGCAGTACTTC
abundance: .
v_gene: TRBV27
d_gene: .
j_gene: TRBJ2-7

CDR3aa: CASSLTGEGREQFF
CDR3nt: TGTGCCAGCAGCTTAACGGGGGAGGGGCGGGAGCAGTTCTTC
abundance: few
v_gene: TRBV7-3
d_gene: TRBD2
j_gene: TRBJ2-1

CDR3aa: CASSLALGPGLAGGGSYNEQFF
CDR3nt: TGTGCCAGCAGCTTGGCTCTGGGACCGGGACTAGCGGGAGGGGGGTCCTACAATGAGCAGTTCTTC
abundance: few
v_gene: TRBV5-6
d_gene: TRBD2
j_gene: TRBJ2-1

CDR3aa: CASSLSWELFF
CDR3nt: TGTGCCAGCAGCCTATCCTGGGAGCTGTTTTTT
abundance: many
v_gene: TRBV12-3/TRBV12-4
d_gene: .
j_gene: TRBJ2-2

CDR3aa: CASSLTGETGELFF
CDR3nt: TGTGCCAGCAGCTTAACGGGAGAAACCGGGGAGCTGTTTTTT
abundance: few
v_gene: TRBV7-3
d_gene: .
j_gene: TRBJ2-2

CDR3aa: CASGLFLYGYTF
CDR3nt: TGTGCTAGTGGTTTGTTCCTCTATGGCTACACCTTC
abundance: many
v_gene: TRBV12-5
d_gene: .
j_gene: TRBJ1-2

CDR3aa: CASSYGKGAYEQYF
CDR3nt: TGTGCCAGCAGTTACGGCAAAGGGGCCTACGAGCAGTACTTC
abundance: many
v_gene: TRBV6-6
d_gene: .
j_gene: TRBJ2-7

CDR3aa: CSAWSPWLILNTEAFF
CDR3nt: TGCAGTGCTTGGAGCCCCTGGCTAATCCTGAACACTGAAGCTTTCTTT
abundance: many
v_gene: TRBV20-1
d_gene: .
j_gene: TRBJ1-1

CDR3aa: CASSLDLLRTGSTDTQYF
CDR3nt: TGTGCCAGCAGCTTAGATCTCCTCCGGACAGGAAGCACAGATACGCAGTATTTT
abundance: many
v_gene: TRBV7-2
d_gene: TRBD1
j_gene: TRBJ2-3

CDR3aa: CASSTGTSGSHEQFF
CDR3nt: TGTGCCAGCAGCACTGGGACTAGCGGGAGTCATGAGCAGTTCTTC
abundance: many
v_gene: TRBV13
d_gene: TRBD2
j_gene: TRBJ2-1

CDR3aa: CSARRGSSSYEQYF
CDR3nt: TGCAGTGCTAGACGAGGGAGTTCTTCCTACGAGCAGTACTTC
abundance: many
v_gene: TRBV20-1
d_gene: .
j_gene: TRBJ2-7

CDR3aa: CASSLRDSADTQYF
CDR3nt: TGTGCCAGCAGCCTCCGGGACAGCGCAGATACGCAGTATTTT
abundance: many
v_gene: TRBV27
d_gene: TRBD1
j_gene: TRBJ2-3

CDR3aa: CASSPRRPSGKVGELFF
CDR3nt: TGTGCCAGCAGCCCCAGACGGCCTAGCGGGAAGGTCGGGGAGCTGTTTTTT
abundance: many
v_gene: TRBV7-9
d_gene: TRBD2
j_gene: TRBJ2-2

CDR3aa: CASSPRDRTNIQYF
CDR3nt: TGTGCCAGCTCGCCCCGGGACAGGACAAACATTCAGTACTTC
abundance: .
v_gene: TRBV18
d_gene: TRBD1
j_gene: TRBJ2-4

CDR3aa: CATSRQVTNNEQFF
CDR3nt: TGTGCCACTTCGAGACAGGTCACCAACAATGAGCAGTTCTTC
abundance: .
v_gene: TRBV19
d_gene: .
j_gene: TRBJ2-1

CDR3aa: CASSSSGPHRTTQYF
CDR3nt: TGTGCCAGCAGTTCAAGCGGGCCCCATCGGACGACCCAGTACTTC
abundance: many
v_gene: TRBV27
d_gene: .
j_gene: TRBJ2-5

CDR3aa: CSVAGGHQPQHF
CDR3nt: TGCAGCGTTGCTGGCGGCCATCAGCCCCAGCATTTT
abundance: .
v_gene: TRBV29-1
d_gene: .
j_gene: TRBJ1-5

CDR3aa: CSAGTSDNRGTDTQYF
CDR3nt: TGCAGTGCTGGGACTAGCGACAACCGGGGCACAGATACGCAGTATTTT
abundance: many
v_gene: TRBV20-1
d_gene: TRBD2
j_gene: TRBJ2-3

CDR3aa: CASSFRGLAGDLREQYF
CDR3nt: TGTGCCAGCAGCTTCCGCGGACTAGCGGGAGATTTGCGGGAGCAGTACTTC
abundance: many
v_gene: TRBV12-3/TRBV12-4
d_gene: TRBD2
j_gene: TRBJ2-7

CDR3aa: CSARGARYSYNEQFF
CDR3nt: TGCAGTGCTAGAGGAGCCAGGTACTCCTACAATGAGCAGTTCTTC
abundance: .
v_gene: TRBV20-1
d_gene: .
j_gene: TRBJ2-1

CDR3aa: CASSSPGEQYF
CDR3nt: TGTGCCAGCAGCTCCCCAGGGGAGCAGTACTTC
abundance: many
v_gene: TRBV7-9
d_gene: .
j_gene: TRBJ2-7

CDR3aa: CASSQGVGQYNEQFF
CDR3nt: TGTGCCAGCAGCCAAGGCGTTGGACAGTACAATGAGCAGTTCTTC
abundance: .
v_gene: TRBV3-1
d_gene: .
j_gene: TRBJ2-1

CDR3aa: CASSPWTGHTGELFF
CDR3nt: TGCGCCAGCAGCCCTTGGACAGGGCACACCGGGGAGCTGTTTTTT
abundance: few
v_gene: TRBV4-1
d_gene: TRBD1
j_gene: TRBJ2-2

CDR3aa: CASSPAARVRDEQFF
CDR3nt: TGTGCCAGCAGTCCGGCCGCGCGGGTAAGGGATGAGCAGTTCTTC
abundance: many
v_gene: TRBV5-6
d_gene: .
j_gene: TRBJ2-1

CDR3aa: CASSLGTAGGETQYF
CDR3nt: TGTGCCAGCAGCCTCGGGACAGCGGGAGGGGAGACCCAGTACTTC
abundance: .
v_gene: TRBV7-8
d_gene: TRBD2
j_gene: TRBJ2-5

CDR3aa: CAWSSGTSIYNEQFF
CDR3nt: TGTGCCTGGAGTAGCGGGACTAGCATCTACAATGAGCAGTTCTTC
abundance: few
v_gene: TRBV30
d_gene: TRBD2
j_gene: TRBJ2-1

CDR3aa: CASSLRAGSDYGYTF
CDR3nt: TGTGCCAGCAGCTTAAGGGCCGGGAGTGACTATGGCTACACCTTC
abundance: many
v_gene: TRBV7-3
d_gene: .
j_gene: TRBJ1-2

CDR3aa: CASSLNPSSRSWQYF
CDR3nt: TGTGCCAGCAGCTTAAACCCCTCTAGCAGGTCGTGGCAGTACTTC
abundance: many
v_gene: TRBV7-9
d_gene: .
j_gene: TRBJ2-7

CDR3aa: CSALPGAGETQYF
CDR3nt: TGCAGTGCTCTCCCGGGGGCGGGTGAGACCCAGTACTTC
abundance: many
v_gene: TRBV20-1
d_gene: .
j_gene: TRBJ2-5

CDR3aa: CASSVAPQDTQYF
CDR3nt: TGTGCCAGCAGCGTAGCGCCGCAAGATACGCAGTATTTT
abundance: few
v_gene: TRBV9
d_gene: .
j_gene: TRBJ2-3

CDR3aa: CTSSQEGSGSSYEQYF
CDR3nt: TGCACCAGCAGCCAAGAGGGTAGCGGAAGCTCCTACGAGCAGTACTTC
abundance: few
v_gene: TRBV4-1
d_gene: .
j_gene: TRBJ2-7

CDR3aa: CASSLTLAGGNNEQFF
CDR3nt: TGTGCCAGCAGCTTAACCCTAGCGGGAGGAAACAATGAGCAGTTCTTC
abundance: many
v_gene: TRBV7-6
d_gene: TRBD2
j_gene: TRBJ2-1

CDR3aa: CASTPLGLSSYNEQFF
CDR3nt: TGTGCCAGTACCCCGCTTGGACTGAGCTCCTACAATGAGCAGTTCTTC
abundance: .
v_gene: TRBV19
d_gene: .
j_gene: TRBJ2-1

CDR3aa: CASSAGNNQPQHF
CDR3nt: TGTGCCAGTTCAGCCGGGAACAATCAGCCCCAGCATTTT
abundance: few
v_gene: TRBV12-3/TRBV12-4
d_gene: .
j_gene: TRBJ1-5

CDR3aa: CASSSPSNPEVLEQYF
CDR3nt: TGTGCCAGCAGTTCCCCCTCAAATCCGGAGGTTCTCGAGCAGTACTTC
abundance: many
v_gene: TRBV28
d_gene: .
j_gene: TRBJ2-7

CDR3aa: CASRRPGMNTEAFF
CDR3nt: TGTGCCAGCAGGCGGCCAGGGATGAACACTGAAGCTTTCTTT
abundance: many
v_gene: TRBV6-1
d_gene: .
j_gene: TRBJ1-1

CDR3aa: CASSYSLPGQGYEQYF
CDR3nt: TGTGCCAGCAGTTACTCCCTACCGGGACAGGGCTACGAGCAGTACTTC
abundance: many
v_gene: TRBV6-2/TRBV6-3
d_gene: TRBD1
j_gene: TRBJ2-7

CDR3aa: CSANFPGGDTQYF
CDR3nt: TGCAGTGCCAACTTTCCGGGAGGAGATACGCAGTATTTT
abundance: .
v_gene: TRBV20-1
d_gene: TRBD2
j_gene: TRBJ2-3

CDR3aa: CASSLAFRETQYF
CDR3nt: TGTGCCAGCAGCTTAGCCTTTCGAGAGACCCAGTACTTC
abundance: many
v_gene: TRBV7-8
d_gene: .
j_gene: TRBJ2-5

CDR3aa: CASSLARDYNTEAFF
CDR3nt: TGCGCCAGCAGCTTGGCCAGGGATTATAACACTGAAGCTTTCTTT
abundance: many
v_gene: TRBV5-1
d_gene: .
j_gene: TRBJ1-1

CDR3aa: CASSPTGGVGKNIQYF
CDR3nt: TGTGCCAGCAGTCCCACTGGGGGGGTAGGCAAAAACATTCAGTACTTC
abundance: many
v_gene: TRBV12-3/TRBV12-4
d_gene: TRBD2
j_gene: TRBJ2-4

CDR3aa: CASSSGPGFISNQPQHF
CDR3nt: TGTGCCAGCAGCTCCGGCCCGGGGTTCATAAGCAATCAGCCCCAGCATTTT
abundance: .
v_gene: TRBV5-6
d_gene: .
j_gene: TRBJ1-5

CDR3aa: CATSGLAGGELFF
CDR3nt: TGTGCCACTTCGGGACTAGCTGGCGGGGAGCTGTTTTTT
abundance: many
v_gene: TRBV2
d_gene: TRBD2
j_gene: TRBJ2-2

CDR3aa: CASSVELGDLYEQYF
CDR3nt: TGTGCCAGCAGCGTGGAGCTTGGTGATTTATACGAGCAGTACTTC
abundance: few
v_gene: TRBV9
d_gene: .
j_gene: TRBJ2-7

CDR3aa: CASSPNTGFSPLHF
CDR3nt: TGTGCCAGCAGTCCTAATACAGGGTTTTCACCCCTCCACTTT
abundance: .
v_gene: TRBV5-5
d_gene: .
j_gene: TRBJ1-6

CDR3aa: CASSIGGGRFPANTGELFF
CDR3nt: TGTGCCAGTAGTATAGGGGGGGGACGATTTCCAGCGAACACCGGGGAGCTGTTTTTT
abundance: few
v_gene: TRBV19
d_gene: TRBD2
j_gene: TRBJ2-2

CDR3aa: CASSATLGLAVDTDTQYF
CDR3nt: TGTGCCAGCAGCGCGACCCTGGGACTAGCGGTTGATACAGATACGCAGTATTTT
abundance: many
v_gene: TRBV9
d_gene: TRBD2
j_gene: TRBJ2-3

CDR3aa: CASSSHWGGRDFQGANVLTF
CDR3nt: TGTGCCAGCAGCTCACATTGGGGGGGACGCGATTTTCAGGGGGCCAACGTCCTGACTTTC
abundance: .
v_gene: TRBV7-9
d_gene: TRBD2
j_gene: TRBJ2-6

CDR3aa: CASSFGTAEGYTF
CDR3nt: TGTGCCAGCAGTTTTGGGACAGCGGAAGGCTACACCTTC
abundance: .
v_gene: TRBV27
d_gene: TRBD1
j_gene: TRBJ1-2

CDR3aa: CASSFWTGGDEQYF
CDR3nt: TGTGCCAGCAGTTTTTGGACAGGGGGCGACGAGCAGTACTTC
abundance: many
v_gene: TRBV27
d_gene: TRBD1
j_gene: TRBJ2-7

CDR3aa: CASSTPDPRNTEAFF
CDR3nt: TGTGCCAGCAGTACACCCGATCCCAGGAACACTGAAGCTTTCTTT
abundance: many
v_gene: TRBV28
d_gene: .
j_gene: TRBJ1-1

CDR3aa: CASRGLAPNRGELFF
CDR3nt: TGTGCCAGCAGGGGACTAGCGCCGAATAGGGGGGAGCTGTTTTTT
abundance: .
v_gene: TRBV6-2/TRBV6-3
d_gene: TRBD2
j_gene: TRBJ2-2

CDR3aa: CAISEPGAYEQYF
CDR3nt: TGTGCCATCAGTGAACCGGGGGCCTACGAGCAGTACTTC
abundance: few
v_gene: TRBV10-3
d_gene: .
j_gene: TRBJ2-7

CDR3aa: CASSLDRGTEAFF
CDR3nt: TGTGCCAGCAGTTTAGACAGGGGAACTGAAGCTTTCTTT
abundance: many
v_gene: TRBV27
d_gene: TRBD1
j_gene: TRBJ1-1

CDR3aa: CASSQSHQETQYF
CDR3nt: TGTGCCAGCAGCCAAAGCCACCAAGAGACCCAGTACTTC
abundance: many
v_gene: TRBV11-3
d_gene: .
j_gene: TRBJ2-5

CDR3aa: CASRLGTGSGNTIYF
CDR3nt: TGTGCCAGCAGGCTAGGGACAGGCTCTGGAAACACCATATATTTT
abundance: few
v_gene: TRBV7-9
d_gene: TRBD1
j_gene: TRBJ1-3

CDR3aa: CASSLAGHLARKLFF
CDR3nt: TGTGCCAGCAGTTTGGCGGGACATCTCGCTCGAAAACTGTTTTTT
abundance: many
v_gene: TRBV27
d_gene: .
j_gene: TRBJ1-4